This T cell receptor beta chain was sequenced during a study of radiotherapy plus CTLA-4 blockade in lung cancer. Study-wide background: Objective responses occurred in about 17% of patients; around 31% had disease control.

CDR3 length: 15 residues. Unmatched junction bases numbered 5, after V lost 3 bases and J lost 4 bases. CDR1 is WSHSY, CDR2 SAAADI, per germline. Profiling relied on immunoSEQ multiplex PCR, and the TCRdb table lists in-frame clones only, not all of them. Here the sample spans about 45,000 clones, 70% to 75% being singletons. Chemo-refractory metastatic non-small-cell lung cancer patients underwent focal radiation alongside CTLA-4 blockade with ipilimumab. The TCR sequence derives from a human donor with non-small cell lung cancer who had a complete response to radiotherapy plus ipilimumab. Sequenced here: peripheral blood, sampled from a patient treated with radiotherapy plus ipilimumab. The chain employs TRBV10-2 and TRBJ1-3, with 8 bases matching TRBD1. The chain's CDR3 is CASSDQGAIGNTIYF. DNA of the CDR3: TGCGCCAGCAGTGATCAGGGGGCTATAGGAAACACCATATATTTT.